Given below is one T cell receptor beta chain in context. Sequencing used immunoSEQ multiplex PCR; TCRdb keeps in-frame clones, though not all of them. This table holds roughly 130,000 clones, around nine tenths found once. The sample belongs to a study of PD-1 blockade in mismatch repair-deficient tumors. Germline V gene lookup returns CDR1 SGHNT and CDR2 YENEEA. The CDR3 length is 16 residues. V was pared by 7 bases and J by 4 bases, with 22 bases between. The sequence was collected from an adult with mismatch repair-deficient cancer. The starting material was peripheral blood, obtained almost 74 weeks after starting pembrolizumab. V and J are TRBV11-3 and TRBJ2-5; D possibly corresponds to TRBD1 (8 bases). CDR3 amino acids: CASTNPGQGGSETQYF. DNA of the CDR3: TGTGCCAGCACCAACCCAGGACAGGGAGGGTCAGAGACCCAGTACTTC. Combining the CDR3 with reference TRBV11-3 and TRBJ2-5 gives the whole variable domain EAGVVQSPRYKIIEKKQPVAFWCNPISGHNTLYWYLQNLGQGPELLIRYENEEAVDDSQLPKDRFSAERLKGVDSTLKIQPAELGDSAVYLCASTNPGQGGSETQYFGPGTRLLVL.